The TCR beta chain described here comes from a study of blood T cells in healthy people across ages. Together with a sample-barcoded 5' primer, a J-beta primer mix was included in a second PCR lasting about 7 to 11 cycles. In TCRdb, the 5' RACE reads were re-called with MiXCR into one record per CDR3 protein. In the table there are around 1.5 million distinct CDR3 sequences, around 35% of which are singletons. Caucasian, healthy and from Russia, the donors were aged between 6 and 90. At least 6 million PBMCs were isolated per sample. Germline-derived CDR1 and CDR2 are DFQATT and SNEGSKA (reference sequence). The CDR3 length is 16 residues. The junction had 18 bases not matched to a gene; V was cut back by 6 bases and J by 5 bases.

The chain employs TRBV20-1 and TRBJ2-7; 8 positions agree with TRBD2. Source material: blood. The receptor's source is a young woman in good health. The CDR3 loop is CSANPRGSGSWNEQYF. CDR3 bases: TGCAGTGCCAACCCCCGCGGGAGCGGGAGTTGGAACGAGCAGTACTTC.